This TCR beta chain comes out of a study of blood T cell repertoires in COVID-19. Study at large: Donors in the United States, Italy and Spain gave samples during acute or convalescent COVID-19.

This clone was seen more than once but under ten times. Original handling: Reference gene primer amplification in the assay estimated nucleated cell counts. TCRdb keeps only in-frame clones here, not all; method: immunoSEQ multiplex PCR. The DNA gave D and trimming, while V, J and clone size come from that table. Of approximately 92,000 clones listed, about 81% are singletons. Between the trimmed V and J ends, which lost 6 bases and 6 bases, there was a span of 14 bases. Germline values: CDR1 MDHEN, CDR2 SYDVKM. The CDR3 sequence is 13 residues long. The sample comprised peripheral blood. This TCR was sampled from a man aged 60 to 69 with acute or convalescent COVID-19. The chain links TRBV28 to TRBJ1-2; D gene unclear. The CDR3 coding sequence is TGTGCCAGCAGGATTCGGTCGATGAATGGCTACACCTTC. The encoded protein is CASRIRSMNGYTF.